This entry lists 26 T cell receptor beta chains sequenced from one sample in a study of long-term antiretroviral therapy in people with HIV. Sequencing used immunoSEQ v3.0 at survey level. Sequencing was performed with immunoSEQ multiplex PCR; in TCRdb, only in-frame clones are kept and a portion is missing. The repertoire consists of about 28,000 clones, with approximately 84% occurring once and the leading ten covering under 1.3%. Specimen: unsorted PBMCs, collected 2 years after starting antiretroviral therapy. These receptors originate from a man aged 45 to 65 with HIV.

This chain uses TRBV7-2 with TRBJ1-4; TRBD1 might be the D (5 bases). In germline, CDR1 is SGHTA, CDR2 FQGNSA. This CDR3 comprises 16 residues. V lost 1 base and J 0 bases, leaving 9 bases between the germline ends. CDR3: CASSLVPGATNEKLFF. Here the CDR3 DNA reads TGTGCCAGCAGCTTAGTACCGGGGGCAACTAATGAAAAACTGTTTTTT.

This chain links TRBV28 with TRBJ2-2; D possibly corresponds to TRBD2 (5 bases). Germline-derived CDR1 and CDR2 are MDHEN and SYDVKM. The CDR3 loop spans 16 amino acids. V shed 5 bases and J shed 3 bases, with 16 bases lying between them. The CDR3: CASSPPRGSYTGELFF. In DNA form, the CDR3 reads TGTGCCAGCAGTCCCCCCCGCGGGTCCTACACCGGGGAGCTGTTTTTT.

The V call is TRBV2, the J call TRBJ2-7, with D unclear. Trimming pared 4 bases from V and 1 base from J, leaving 8 bases between. This CDR3 region has 13 residues. Germline V gene lookup returns CDR1 SNHLY and CDR2 FYNNEI. The CDR3 nucleotides are TGTGCCAGCAGTGTAGAGGAATCCTACGAGCAGTACTTC. Its translation is CASSVEESYEQYF.

J is TRBJ1-4 and V is TRBV4-1; 9 bases align to TRBD1. After removal of 2 bases from V and 7 bases from J, the junction contained 8 bases not matched to a gene. The CDR3 spans 16 residues. Germline V CDR1 and CDR2: MGHRA, YSYEKL. CDR3 protein: CASSQPLGTGSEKLFF. CDR3 in DNA: TGCGCCAGCAGCCAACCTCTCGGGACAGGGAGTGAAAAACTGTTTTTT.

This clone was observed a handful of times. V and J are TRBV27 and TRBJ2-7; 12 bases map to TRBD2. V trimming: 3 bases; J trimming: 2 bases; junction bases outside the gene matches: 2. From germline, CDR1 is MNHEY and CDR2 SMNVEV (reference sequence). The CDR3 totals 15 residues. The CDR3 bases are TGTGCCAGCAGTTTCGGACTAGCGGGGACCTACGAGCAGTACTTC. As protein: CASSFGLAGTYEQYF.

This rearrangement joins TRBV5-8 to TRBJ1-1; tentatively, D is TRBD1 (5 bases). V lost 0 bases to trimming and J lost 1 base, with 16 bases between them. Per the germline V gene, CDR1 is SGHTS and CDR2 is YDEGEE. The CDR3 totals 17 residues. In DNA, the CDR3 is TGTGCCAGCAGCTTGGTCTACAGGCCGTCATCGAACACTGAAGCTTTCTTT. Translating gives CASSLVYRPSSNTEAFF.

The table lists this clone with a count of one. This rearrangement joins TRBV28 to TRBJ2-5, with D unresolved. The length of the CDR3 is 13 residues. The V end was cut by 2 bases, the J end by 5 bases, with 9 bases between. Per germline, CDR1 MDHEN and CDR2 SYDVKM. The CDR3 here is CASSLHPRETQYF. CDR3 bases: TGTGCCAGCAGTTTACACCCCAGGGAGACCCAGTACTTC.

V gene TRBV6-5 combines with J gene TRBJ1-2; perhaps TRBD1 as D (6 bases). CDR1 and CDR2 from the germline V gene are MNHEY and SVGAGI. The CDR3 has 15 residues. Trimming cost V 2 bases and J 6 bases, with 16 bases left between them. The CDR3 is CASSYKKGGGDGYTF. The CDR3 DNA reads TGTGCCAGCAGTTACAAAAAGGGGGGTGGGGATGGCTACACCTTC.

The chain couples TRBV7-2 to TRBJ2-1; possibly TRBD1 for D (6 bases). V was clipped by 2 bases and J by 12 bases, with 14 bases between them. The germline V gene encodes CDR1 SGHTA and CDR2 FQGNSA. The CDR3 has 13 amino acids. The DNA of the CDR3 is TGTGCCAGCAGCTTAAGGACAGCGGATCGGCAGTTCTTC. Protein sequence: CASSLRTADRQFF.

The chain carries TRBV4-1 and TRBJ1-2; D might be TRBD1 (6 bases). Per germline, CDR1 MGHRA and CDR2 YSYEKL. V lost 3 bases and J 4 bases, leaving 15 bases between the germline ends. CDR3 size: 15 residues. This CDR3 is CASSQRDTESYGYTF. The CDR3 DNA reads TGCGCCAGCAGCCAGCGGGACACGGAAAGCTATGGCTACACCTTC.

The J gene is TRBJ2-1, the V gene TRBV7-3; no definite D call. With 0 bases removed from V and 5 bases from J, the gap between germline ends came to 5 bases. The CDR3 length is 13 residues. The germline V gene encodes CDR1 SGHTA and CDR2 FQGTGA. The CDR3 DNA is TGTGCCAGCAGCTTAACCGAAAACAATGAGCAGTTCTTC. It specifies CASSLTENNEQFF.

This sequence joins TRBV10-3 and TRBJ1-3, with TRBD1 matching 7 bases. The CDR3 covers 15 residues. J was trimmed by 0 bases and V by 3 bases; bases with no gene match: 2. CDR1 and CDR2 (germline): ENHRY, SYGVKD. The CDR3 loop reads CAISEAGGSGNTIYF. For the CDR3, the DNA is TGTGCCATCAGTGAAGCAGGGGGCTCTGGAAACACCATATATTTT.

With regard to this clone: Different DNA sequences within this sample yield the same CDR3. The genes are TRBV28 and TRBJ2-7; D is uncertain. CDR1 is MDHEN and CDR2 is SYDVKM in the germline V gene. The CDR3 contains 12 residues. Trimming removed 5 bases from V and 3 bases from J, with 8 bases in between. CDR3 DNA: TGTGCCAGCAGTCTCTCCCTCTACGAGCAGTACTTC. Its translation is CASSLSLYEQYF.

The V gene is TRBV11-2, the J gene TRBJ1-4, with a weak D call TRBD1 (5 bases). V gave up 3 bases and J gave up 3 bases, with 8 bases separating them. CDR3 length equals 14 residues. CDR1 and CDR2 from the germline V gene are SGHAT and FQNNGV. In DNA, the CDR3 is TGTGCCAGCAGCTTGAGGGGCCCTAATGAAAAACTGTTTTTT. This encodes CASSLRGPNEKLFF.

This sequence joins TRBV28 and TRBJ2-3; TRBD2 matches at 8 bases. CDR3 length equals 14 residues. Germline loops: CDR1 MDHEN, CDR2 SYDVKM. V shed 7 bases, J shed 2 bases, and the junction held 5 bases outside the gene matches. The CDR3, as DNA: TGTGCCAGCAAATACGGGGGGGCCACAGATACGCAGTATTTT. Its translation: CASKYGGATDTQYF.

V gene TRBV7-8 combines with J gene TRBJ2-7; D is possibly TRBD1 (5 bases). The CDR3 runs to 11 residues. V was cut by 4 bases and J by 6 bases, with 7 bases left in between. The germline V gene encodes CDR1 SGHVS and CDR2 FQNEAQ. DNA of the CDR3: TGTGCCAGCAGCTCCCAGGGCGAGCAGTACTTC. This gives the protein CASSSQGEQYF.

The CDR3 reads CASSSGFVTDTQYF. The CDR3, as DNA: TGTGCCAGCAGTTCCGGATTTGTCACAGATACGCAGTATTTT. The chain is built from TRBV27 and TRBJ2-3; D remains unclear. The CDR3 length is 14 residues. V lost 4 bases to trimming and J lost 2 bases, with 10 bases between them. The germline CDR1 and CDR2 sequences are MNHEY and SMNVEV (reference sequence).

The CDR3: CSVGATVNYGYTF. The CDR3 DNA reads as TGCAGCGTCGGAGCGACAGTAAACTATGGCTACACCTTC. V and J are TRBV29-1 and TRBJ1-2; possibly TRBD1 for D (5 bases). Germline V gene data show CDR1 as SQVTM and CDR2 as ANQGSEA. Trimming pared 6 bases from V and 2 bases from J, leaving 13 bases between. The CDR3 runs 13 residues.

A word on this clone: One junction end does not reproduce the germline sequence, and a read error may be involved. The chain uses TRBV6-5 and TRBJ1-5; D is undetermined. The CDR3 consists of 14 residues. Germline CDR1 reads MNHEY; CDR2 reads SVGAGI. The CDR3 sequence is CAISAGPINQPQHF. For the CDR3, the DNA is TGTGCCATCAGTGCGGGTCCTATAAATCAGCCCCAGCATTTT.

The V call is TRBV6-6, the J call TRBJ2-7; TRBD2 might be the D (7 bases). V gave up 8 bases and J gave up 2 bases, with 16 bases separating them. The CDR3 extends over 14 amino acids. CDR1 is MNHNY and CDR2 is SVGAGI in the germline V gene (reference sequence). The CDR3 DNA reads TGTGCCAGCCGAGGGGGGGACATTACCTACGAGCAGTACTTC. It encodes CASRGGDITYEQYF.

The chain links TRBV5-1 to TRBJ2-1; D not resolved. The V gene's germline CDR1 is SGHRS and CDR2 YFSETQ. The CDR3 extends over 14 amino acids. V was trimmed by 0 bases and J by 4 bases, leaving 8 bases between them. The CDR3 reads CASSLVGGYNEQFF. The CDR3 DNA reads as TGCGCCAGCAGCTTGGTAGGTGGATACAATGAGCAGTTCTTC.

A single count supports this clone. The rearrangement uses TRBV28 and TRBJ2-3, with D unresolved. The germline V gene encodes CDR1 MDHEN and CDR2 SYDVKM. The V gene lost 6 bases and the J gene lost 4 bases, with 14 bases spanning the gap. The length of the CDR3 is 14 residues. The CDR3 sequence: CASSSQSNSDTQYF. The CDR3 DNA follows: TGTGCCAGCAGCTCTCAATCGAATTCAGATACGCAGTATTTT.

This clone showed up just once. Here the CDR3 reads CASSTTTRTDTQYF. CDR3 coding DNA: TGTGCCAGCAGCACCACTACAAGGACAGATACGCAGTATTTT. The rearrangement uses TRBV6-5 and TRBJ2-3; unclear D gene. The CDR3 runs 14 residues. The germline V gene has CDR1 MNHEY and CDR2 SVGAGI. V was shortened by 6 bases and J by 3 bases, with 13 bases between the two germline ends.

The CDR3 DNA follows: TGTGCCAGTAGTTCGGGACAGGGCCTCTATGGCTACACCTTC. It yields the protein CASSSGQGLYGYTF. This sequence joins TRBV19 and TRBJ1-2, with 9 positions matching TRBD1. This CDR3 comprises 14 residues. Looked up from germline, CDR1 is LNHDA and CDR2 is SQIVND (reference sequence). The V gene end was trimmed by 5 bases and the J gene end by 4 bases; junction bases not matched to a gene: 5. Looking up the rest from reference TRBV19 and TRBJ1-2 gives the full variable domain: DGGITQSPKYLFRKEGQNVTLSCEQNLNHDAMYWYRQDPGQGLRLIYYSQIVNDFQKGDIAEGYSVSREKKESFPLTVTSAQKNPTAFYLCASSSGQGLYGYTFGSGTRLTVV.

The chain employs TRBV19 and TRBJ2-2; D possibly corresponds to TRBD1 (5 bases). V was trimmed by 6 bases and J by 4 bases, leaving 15 bases between them. In germline, CDR1 is LNHDA, CDR2 SQIVND (reference sequence). There are 15 residues in the CDR3. CDR3 nucleotide sequence: TGTGCCAGTAGCGAACCTGGCAGGGCCACCGGGGAGCTGTTTTTT. Amino acids: CASSEPGRATGELFF.

The chain uses TRBV10-2 and TRBJ2-1, with D maybe TRBD2 (6 bases). The length of the CDR3 is 17 residues. Germline CDR1 is WSHSY and CDR2 is SAAADI. The V end lost 4 bases, the J end lost 7 bases, and 23 bases lay between the germline ends. The CDR3 sequence: CASSVLASVGRTNEQFF. The CDR3 DNA sequence: TGCGCCAGCAGTGTTTTGGCTAGCGTAGGGAGGACGAATGAGCAGTTCTTC.